This record looks at one TCR beta chain sequence and its context. Antigen specificity is unknown. Libraries were prepared by immunoSEQ multiplex PCR; TCRdb keeps only in-frame clonotypes and omits some of them. The data show around 45,000 clones, roughly 90% seen once. This record comes from a study of radiotherapy plus CTLA-4 blockade in lung cancer. Background on the study: Objective responses were recorded in roughly 20% of patients, with disease control recorded in 25% to 35%. General study results and limits: The best prediction of response reportedly came from early blood T cell clone dynamics, with interferon-beta. Once radiotherapy plus ipilimumab had been given, TCR clones derived from tumor expanded in blood.

People whose metastatic non-small-cell lung cancer was chemo-refractory got focal radiation along with CTLA-4 blockade by ipilimumab. The sequence derives from a human donor with non-small cell lung cancer whose response to radiotherapy plus ipilimumab could not be evaluated. Sequencing used peripheral blood, obtained from a patient treated with radiotherapy plus ipilimumab.

The CDR3 coding sequence is TGCAGCGTCGCCGGGACTAGCGGGAGAGATACGCAGTATTTT. Translated: CSVAGTSGRDTQYF. V and J are TRBV29-1 and TRBJ2-3; TRBD2 matches at 14 bases. The J segment lost 5 bases and the V segment lost 6 bases, leaving 4 bases of the junction unmatched. The CDR3 totals 14 residues. From germline, CDR1 is SQVTM and CDR2 ANQGSEA.